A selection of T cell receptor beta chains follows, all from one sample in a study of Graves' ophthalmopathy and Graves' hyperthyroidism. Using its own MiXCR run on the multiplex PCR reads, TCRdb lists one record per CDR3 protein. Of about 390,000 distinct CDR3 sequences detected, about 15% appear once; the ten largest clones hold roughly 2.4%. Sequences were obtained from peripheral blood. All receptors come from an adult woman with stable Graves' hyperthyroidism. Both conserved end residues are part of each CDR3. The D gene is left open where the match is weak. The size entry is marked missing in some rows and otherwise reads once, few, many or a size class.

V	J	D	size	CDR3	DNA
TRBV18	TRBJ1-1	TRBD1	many	CASSPRQGDLTEAFF	TGTGCCAGCTCACCACGACAGGGGGACTTGACTGAAGCTTTCTTT
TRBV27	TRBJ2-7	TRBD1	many	CASSRDRGLYEQYF	TGTGCCAGCTCGCGGGACAGGGGGCTATACGAGCAGTACTTC
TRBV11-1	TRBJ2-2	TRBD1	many	CASSGLTGVGELFF	TGTGCCAGCAGCGGTCTGACAGGGGTAGGGGAGCTGTTTTTT
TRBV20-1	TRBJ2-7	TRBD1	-	CSARGGTGTYEQYF	TGCAGTGCTAGGGGAGGGACAGGGACCTACGAGCAGTACTTC
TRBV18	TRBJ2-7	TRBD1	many	CASSLDRGAQYF	TGTGCCAGCTCACTTGACAGGGGAGCGCAGTACTTC
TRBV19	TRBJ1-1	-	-	CASSMATDTEAFF	TGTGCCAGTAGTATGGCAACGGACACTGAAGCTTTCTTT
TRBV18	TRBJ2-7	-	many	CASSPQGAEQYF	TGTGCCAGCTCACCGCAGGGAGCCGAGCAGTACTTC
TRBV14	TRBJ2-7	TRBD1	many	CASSQDEDRSSYEQYF	TGTGCCAGCAGCCAAGATGAGGACAGGAGCTCCTACGAGCAGTACTTC
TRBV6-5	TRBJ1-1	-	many	CASSYSGQSLNTEAFF	TGTGCCAGCAGTTACTCGGGGCAGTCCCTGAACACTGAAGCTTTCTTT
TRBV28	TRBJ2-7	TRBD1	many	CASTRDREYEQYF	TGTGCCAGCACCCGGGACAGGGAATACGAGCAGTACTTC
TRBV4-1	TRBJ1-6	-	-	CASSLRSEHNSPLHF	TGCGCCAGCAGCTTAAGGAGCGAGCATAATTCACCCCTCCACTTT
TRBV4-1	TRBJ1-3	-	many	CASSQLQISGNTIYF	TGCGCCAGCAGCCAGTTACAGATCTCTGGAAACACCATATATTTT
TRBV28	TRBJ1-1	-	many	CASTLRRGDTEAFF	TGTGCCAGCACCCTGCGGAGGGGGGACACTGAAGCTTTCTTT
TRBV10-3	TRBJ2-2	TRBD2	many	CAISDDREATTGELFF	TGTGCCATCAGTGATGATCGGGAGGCCACCACCGGGGAGCTGTTTTTT